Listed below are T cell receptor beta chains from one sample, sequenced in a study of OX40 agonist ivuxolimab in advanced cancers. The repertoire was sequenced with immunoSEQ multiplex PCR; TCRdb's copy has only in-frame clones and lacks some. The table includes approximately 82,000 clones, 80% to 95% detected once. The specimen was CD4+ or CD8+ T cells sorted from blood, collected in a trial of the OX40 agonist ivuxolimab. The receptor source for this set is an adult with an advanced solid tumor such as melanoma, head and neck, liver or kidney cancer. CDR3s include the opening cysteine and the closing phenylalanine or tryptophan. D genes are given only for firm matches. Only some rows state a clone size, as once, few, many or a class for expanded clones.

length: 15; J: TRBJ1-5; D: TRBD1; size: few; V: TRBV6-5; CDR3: CASSYTSGGDQPQHF; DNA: TGTGCCAGCAGTTACACTTCAGGGGGCGATCAGCCCCAGCATTTT
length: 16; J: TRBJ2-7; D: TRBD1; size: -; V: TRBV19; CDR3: CASSPRGGTGGYEQYF; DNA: TGTGCCAGTAGTCCCCGAGGGGGGACAGGCGGCTACGAGCAGTACTTC
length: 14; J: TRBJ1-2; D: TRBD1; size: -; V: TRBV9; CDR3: CASSVAGQNYGYTF; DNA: TGTGCCAGCAGCGTCGCGGGACAGAACTATGGCTACACCTTC
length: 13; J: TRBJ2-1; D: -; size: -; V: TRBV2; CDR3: CASSEQGMGEQFF; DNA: TGTGCCAGCAGTGAACAGGGAATGGGTGAGCAGTTCTTC
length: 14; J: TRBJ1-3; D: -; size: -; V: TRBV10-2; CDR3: CASSDLYSGNTIYF; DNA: TGCGCCAGCAGTGATCTGTACTCTGGAAACACCATATATTTT
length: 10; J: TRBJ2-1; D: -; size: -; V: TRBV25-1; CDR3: CASIPDEQFF; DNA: TGTGCCAGCATCCCAGATGAGCAGTTCTTC
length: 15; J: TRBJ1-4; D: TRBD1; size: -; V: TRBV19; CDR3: CASSLRQGRSEKLFF; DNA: TGTGCCAGTAGTCTTCGACAGGGCCGTAGTGAAAAACTGTTTTTT
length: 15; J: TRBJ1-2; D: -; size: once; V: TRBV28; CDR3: CASSTSGTDNYGYTF; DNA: TGTGCCAGCAGTACCTCCGGGACGGATAACTATGGCTACACCTTC
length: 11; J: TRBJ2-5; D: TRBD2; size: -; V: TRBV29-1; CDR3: CSARGGETQYF; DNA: TGCAGCGCCCGGGGGGGGGAGACCCAGTACTTC
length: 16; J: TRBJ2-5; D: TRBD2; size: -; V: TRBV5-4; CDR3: CASSAGTSGTRETQYF; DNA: TGTGCCAGCAGCGCCGGGACTAGCGGGACGCGAGAGACCCAGTACTTC
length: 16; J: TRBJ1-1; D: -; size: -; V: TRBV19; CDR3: CASSPGPSKLNTEAFF; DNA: TGTGCCAGTAGCCCCGGGCCTAGCAAATTGAACACTGAAGCTTTCTTT
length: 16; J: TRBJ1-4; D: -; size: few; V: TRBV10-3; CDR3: CAISEWLTKRNEKLFF; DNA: TGTGCCATCAGTGAGTGGCTCACCAAAAGGAATGAAAAACTGTTTTTT
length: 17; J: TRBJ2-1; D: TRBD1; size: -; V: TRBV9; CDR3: CASSGAHRDREYNEQFF; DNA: TGTGCCAGCAGCGGGGCTCACCGGGACAGGGAATACAATGAGCAGTTCTTC
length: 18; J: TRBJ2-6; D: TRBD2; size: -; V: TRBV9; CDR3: CASSVRAGADSGANVLTF; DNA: TGTGCCAGCAGCGTACGAGCGGGGGCAGATTCGGGGGCCAACGTCCTGACTTTC
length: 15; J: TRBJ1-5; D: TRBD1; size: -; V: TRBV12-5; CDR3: CASGLADRGNQPQHF; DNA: TGTGCTAGTGGTTTGGCGGACAGGGGGAATCAGCCCCAGCATTTT
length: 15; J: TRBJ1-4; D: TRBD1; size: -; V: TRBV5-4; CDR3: CASSRGGTDNEKLFF; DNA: TGTGCCAGCAGTCGGGGGGGGACAGATAATGAAAAACTGTTTTTT
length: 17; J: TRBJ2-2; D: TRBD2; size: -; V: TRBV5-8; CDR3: CASSRKLTSGDTGELFF; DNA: TGTGCCAGCAGCCGAAAACTGACTAGCGGAGACACCGGGGAGCTGTTTTTT
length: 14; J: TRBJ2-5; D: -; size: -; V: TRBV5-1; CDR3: CASSLGGVQETQYF; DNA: TGCGCCAGCAGCTTGGGTGGAGTCCAAGAGACCCAGTACTTC
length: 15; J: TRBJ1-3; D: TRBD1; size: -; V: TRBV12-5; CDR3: CASGRQGAPGNTIYF; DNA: TGTGCTAGTGGTCGACAGGGGGCGCCTGGAAACACCATATATTTT
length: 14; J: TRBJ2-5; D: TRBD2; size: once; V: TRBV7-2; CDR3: CASLQMGGQETQYF; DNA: TGTGCCAGCCTTCAGATGGGGGGGCAAGAGACCCAGTACTTC
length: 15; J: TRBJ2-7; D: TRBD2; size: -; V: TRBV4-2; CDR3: CASSQLTSGGREQYF; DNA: TGTGCCAGCAGCCAACTCACTAGCGGGGGGCGCGAGCAGTACTTC
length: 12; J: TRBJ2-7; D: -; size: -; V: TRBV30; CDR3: CAWRTASYEQYF; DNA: TGTGCCTGGAGGACAGCCTCCTACGAGCAGTACTTC
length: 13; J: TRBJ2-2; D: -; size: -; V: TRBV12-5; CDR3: CASGLRNTGELFF; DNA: TGTGCTAGTGGTCTCAGAAACACCGGGGAGCTGTTTTTT
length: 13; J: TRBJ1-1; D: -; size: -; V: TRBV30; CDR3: CAWSKGGDTEAFF; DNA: TGTGCCTGGAGTAAAGGAGGCGACACTGAAGCTTTCTTT
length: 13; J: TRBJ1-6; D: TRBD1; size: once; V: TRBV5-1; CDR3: CASSGQEDSPLHF; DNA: TGCGCCAGCTCGGGACAGGAAGATTCACCCCTCCACTTT
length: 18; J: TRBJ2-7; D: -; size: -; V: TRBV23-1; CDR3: CASSQSTEWTATRPEQYF; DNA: TGCGCCAGCAGTCAATCAACCGAGTGGACGGCGACTCGGCCCGAGCAGTACTTC
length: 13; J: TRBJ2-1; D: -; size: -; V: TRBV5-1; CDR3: CASSPGSVNEQFF; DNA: TGCGCCAGCAGCCCTGGGAGCGTAAATGAGCAGTTCTTC
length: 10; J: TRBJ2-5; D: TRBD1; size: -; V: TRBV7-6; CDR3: CASGGETQYF; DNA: TGTGCCTCAGGGGGAGAGACCCAGTACTTC
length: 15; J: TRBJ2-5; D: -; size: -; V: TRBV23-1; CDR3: CASSQSAGTTETQYF; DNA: TGCGCCAGCAGTCAATCGGCCGGGACAACAGAGACCCAGTACTTC